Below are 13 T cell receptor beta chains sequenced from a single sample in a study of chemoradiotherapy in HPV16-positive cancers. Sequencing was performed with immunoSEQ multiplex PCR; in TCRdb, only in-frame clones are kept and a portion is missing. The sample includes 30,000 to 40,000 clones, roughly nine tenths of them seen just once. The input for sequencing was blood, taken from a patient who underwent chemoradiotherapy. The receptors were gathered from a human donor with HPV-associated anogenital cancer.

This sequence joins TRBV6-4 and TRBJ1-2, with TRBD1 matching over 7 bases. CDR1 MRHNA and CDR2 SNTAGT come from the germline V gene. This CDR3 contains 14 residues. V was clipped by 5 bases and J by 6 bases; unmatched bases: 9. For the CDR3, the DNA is TGTGCCAGCAGTCCCGACAGGGACCCTCATGGCTACACCTTC. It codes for CASSPDRDPHGYTF.

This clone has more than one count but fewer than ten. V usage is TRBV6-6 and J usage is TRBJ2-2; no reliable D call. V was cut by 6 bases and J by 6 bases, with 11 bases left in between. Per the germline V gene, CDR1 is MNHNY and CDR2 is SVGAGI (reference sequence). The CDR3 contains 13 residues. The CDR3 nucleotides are TGTGCCAGCAGCCCGCATGAGTCCGGGGAGCTGTTTTTT. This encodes CASSPHESGELFF.

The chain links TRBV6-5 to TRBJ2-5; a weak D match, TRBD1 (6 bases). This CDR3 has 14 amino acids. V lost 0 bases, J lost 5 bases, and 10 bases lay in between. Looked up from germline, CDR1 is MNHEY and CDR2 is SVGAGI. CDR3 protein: CASSYSGQLETQYF. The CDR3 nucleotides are TGTGCCAGCAGTTACTCTGGACAGTTGGAGACCCAGTACTTC.

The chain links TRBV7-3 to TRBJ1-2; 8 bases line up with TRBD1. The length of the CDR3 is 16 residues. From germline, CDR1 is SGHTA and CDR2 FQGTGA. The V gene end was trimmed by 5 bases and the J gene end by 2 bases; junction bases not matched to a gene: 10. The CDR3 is CASSRRDRPYNYGYTF. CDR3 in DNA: TGTGCCAGCAGCCGCCGGGACAGGCCCTACAACTATGGCTACACCTTC.

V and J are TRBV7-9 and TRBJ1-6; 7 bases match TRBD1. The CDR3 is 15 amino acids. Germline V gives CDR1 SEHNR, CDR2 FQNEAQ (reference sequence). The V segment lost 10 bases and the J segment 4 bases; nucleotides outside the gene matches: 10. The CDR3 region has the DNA TGTGCCACCCCAGACAGGGAGCCTTATAATTCACCCCTCCACTTT. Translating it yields CATPDREPYNSPLHF.

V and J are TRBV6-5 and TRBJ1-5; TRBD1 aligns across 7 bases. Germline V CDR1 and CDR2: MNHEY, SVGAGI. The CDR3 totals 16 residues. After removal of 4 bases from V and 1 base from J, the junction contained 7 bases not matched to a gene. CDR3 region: CASSSYRGVSNQPQHF. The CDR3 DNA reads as TGTGCCAGCAGTTCCTACAGGGGTGTAAGCAATCAGCCCCAGCATTTT.

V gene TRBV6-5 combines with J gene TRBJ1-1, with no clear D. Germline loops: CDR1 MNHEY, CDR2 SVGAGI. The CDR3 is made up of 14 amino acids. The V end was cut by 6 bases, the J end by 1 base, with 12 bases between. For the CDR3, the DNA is TGTGCCAGCAGGACGGAGACGTGGAACACTGAAGCTTTCTTT. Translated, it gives CASRTETWNTEAFF.

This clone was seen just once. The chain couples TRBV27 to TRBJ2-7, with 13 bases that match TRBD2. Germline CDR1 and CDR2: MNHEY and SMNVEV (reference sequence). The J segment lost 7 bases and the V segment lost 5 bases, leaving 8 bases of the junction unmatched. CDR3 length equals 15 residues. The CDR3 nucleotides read TGTGCCAGCAGTCCAGGACTAGCGGGAGCATTGGAGCAGTACTTC. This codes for CASSPGLAGALEQYF.

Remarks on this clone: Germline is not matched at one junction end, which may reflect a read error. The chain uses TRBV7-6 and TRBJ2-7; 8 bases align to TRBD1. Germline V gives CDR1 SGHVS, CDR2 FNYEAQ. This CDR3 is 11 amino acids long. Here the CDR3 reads CASSSGQGSIF. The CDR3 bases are TGTGCCAGCAGCTCCGGACAGGGTAGTATCTTC.

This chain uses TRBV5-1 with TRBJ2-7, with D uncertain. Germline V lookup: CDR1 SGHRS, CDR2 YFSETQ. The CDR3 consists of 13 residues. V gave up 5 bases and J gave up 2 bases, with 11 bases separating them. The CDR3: CASRDGQPYEQYF. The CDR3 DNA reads TGCGCCAGCAGGGACGGGCAGCCCTACGAGCAGTACTTC. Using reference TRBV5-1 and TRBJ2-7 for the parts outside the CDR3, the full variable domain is KAGVTQTPRYLIKTRGQQVTLSCSPISGHRSVSWYQQTPGQGLQFLFEYFSETQRNKGNFPGRFSGRQFSNSRSEMNVSTLELGDSALYLCASRDGQPYEQYFGPGTRLTVT.

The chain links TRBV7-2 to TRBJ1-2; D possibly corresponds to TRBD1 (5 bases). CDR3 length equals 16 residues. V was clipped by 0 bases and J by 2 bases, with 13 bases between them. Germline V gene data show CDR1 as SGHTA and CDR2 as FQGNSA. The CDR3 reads CASSLAHRGGNYGYTF. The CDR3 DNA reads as TGTGCCAGCAGCTTAGCGCATCGGGGCGGGAACTATGGCTACACCTTC.

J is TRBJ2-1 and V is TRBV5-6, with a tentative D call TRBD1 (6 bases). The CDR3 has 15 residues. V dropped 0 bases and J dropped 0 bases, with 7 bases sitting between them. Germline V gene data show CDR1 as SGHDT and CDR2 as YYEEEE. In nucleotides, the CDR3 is TGTGCCAGCAGCTTGGGAGGGGGCTCCTACAATGAGCAGTTCTTC. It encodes CASSLGGGSYNEQFF.

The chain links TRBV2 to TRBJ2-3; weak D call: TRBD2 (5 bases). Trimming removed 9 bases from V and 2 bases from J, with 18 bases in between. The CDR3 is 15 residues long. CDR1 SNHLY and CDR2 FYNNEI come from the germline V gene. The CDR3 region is CASVLEPRLTDTQYF. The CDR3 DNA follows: TGTGCCAGTGTACTAGAGCCGCGGCTCACAGATACGCAGTATTTT.